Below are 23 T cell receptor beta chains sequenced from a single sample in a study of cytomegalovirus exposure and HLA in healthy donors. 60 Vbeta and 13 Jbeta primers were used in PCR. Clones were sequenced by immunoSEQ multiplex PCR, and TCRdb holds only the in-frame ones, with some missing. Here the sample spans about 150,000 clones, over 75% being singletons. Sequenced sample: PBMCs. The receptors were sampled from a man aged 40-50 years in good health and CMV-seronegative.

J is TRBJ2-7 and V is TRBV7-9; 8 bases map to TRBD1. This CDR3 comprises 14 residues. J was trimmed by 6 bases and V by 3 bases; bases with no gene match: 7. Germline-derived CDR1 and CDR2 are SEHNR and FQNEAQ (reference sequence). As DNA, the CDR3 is TGTGCCAGCAGCTTTGGGCAGGGGGCTGGCGAGCAGTACTTC. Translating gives CASSFGQGAGEQYF.

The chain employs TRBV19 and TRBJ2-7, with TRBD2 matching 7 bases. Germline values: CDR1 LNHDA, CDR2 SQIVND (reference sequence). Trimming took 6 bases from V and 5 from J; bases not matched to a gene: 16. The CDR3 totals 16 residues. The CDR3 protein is CASSLNPRASGNEQYF. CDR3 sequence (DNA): TGTGCCAGTAGCCTCAACCCTCGGGCTAGCGGAAACGAGCAGTACTTC.

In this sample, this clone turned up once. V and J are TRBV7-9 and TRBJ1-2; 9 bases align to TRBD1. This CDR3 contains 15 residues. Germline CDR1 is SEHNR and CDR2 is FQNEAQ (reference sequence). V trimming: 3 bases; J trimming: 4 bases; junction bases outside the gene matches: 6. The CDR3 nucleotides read TGTGCCAGCAGCTTCGACAGGGGGACCTCCTATGGCTACACCTTC. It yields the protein CASSFDRGTSYGYTF.

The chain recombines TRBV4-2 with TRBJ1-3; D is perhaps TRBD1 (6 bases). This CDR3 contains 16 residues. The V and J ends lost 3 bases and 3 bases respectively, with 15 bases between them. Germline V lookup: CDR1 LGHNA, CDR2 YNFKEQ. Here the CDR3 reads CASSQGDRTYGNTIYF. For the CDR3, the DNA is TGTGCCAGCAGCCAGGGAGACAGGACCTATGGAAACACCATATATTTT.

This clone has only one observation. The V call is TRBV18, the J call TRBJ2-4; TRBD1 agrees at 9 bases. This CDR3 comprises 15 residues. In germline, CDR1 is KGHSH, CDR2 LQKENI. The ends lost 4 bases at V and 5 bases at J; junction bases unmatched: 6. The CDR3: CASSLGQGGQNIQYF. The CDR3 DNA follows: TGTGCCAGCTCACTGGGACAGGGAGGGCAAAACATTCAGTACTTC.

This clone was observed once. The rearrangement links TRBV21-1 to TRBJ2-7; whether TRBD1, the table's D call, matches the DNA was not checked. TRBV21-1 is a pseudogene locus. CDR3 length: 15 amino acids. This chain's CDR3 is CASSKGQGKAYEQYF. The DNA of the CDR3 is TGTGCCAGCAGCAAGGGGCAGGGCAAGGCCTACGAGCAGTACTTC.

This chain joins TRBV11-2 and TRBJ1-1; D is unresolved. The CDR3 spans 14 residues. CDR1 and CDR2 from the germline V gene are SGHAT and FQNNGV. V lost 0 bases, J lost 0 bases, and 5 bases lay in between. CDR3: CASSLDRLNTEAFF. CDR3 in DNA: TGTGCCAGCAGCTTAGACAGATTGAACACTGAAGCTTTCTTT.

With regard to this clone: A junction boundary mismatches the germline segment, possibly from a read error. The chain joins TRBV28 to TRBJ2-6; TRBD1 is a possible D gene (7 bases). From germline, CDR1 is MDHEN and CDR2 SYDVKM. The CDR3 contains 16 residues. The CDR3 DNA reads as TGTGCCAGCAGTTTGGTTCAGGGGGAGGTGGCCAACGGCCTGACTTTC. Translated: CASSLVQGEVANGLTF.

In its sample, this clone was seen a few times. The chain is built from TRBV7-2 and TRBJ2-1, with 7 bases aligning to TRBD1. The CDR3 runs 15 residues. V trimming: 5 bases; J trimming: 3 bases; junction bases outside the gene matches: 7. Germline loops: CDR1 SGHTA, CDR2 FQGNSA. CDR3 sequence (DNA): TGTGCCAGCAGCGTTCGGGACAGATACTACAATGAGCAGTTCTTC. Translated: CASSVRDRYYNEQFF.

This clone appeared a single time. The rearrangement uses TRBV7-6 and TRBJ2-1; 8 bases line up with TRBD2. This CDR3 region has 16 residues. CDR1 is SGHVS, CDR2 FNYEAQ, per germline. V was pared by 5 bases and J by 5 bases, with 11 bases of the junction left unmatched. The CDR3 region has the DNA TGTGCCAGCAGCCCACCCGGGACTAGGATAGACAATGAGCAGTTCTTC. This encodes CASSPPGTRIDNEQFF.

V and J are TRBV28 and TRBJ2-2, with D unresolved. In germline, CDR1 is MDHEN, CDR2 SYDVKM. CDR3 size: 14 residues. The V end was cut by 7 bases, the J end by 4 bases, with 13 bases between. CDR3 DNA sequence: TGTGCCAGCAACTCCGCCGGTAGCACCGGGGAGCTGTTTTTT. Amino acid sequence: CASNSAGSTGELFF. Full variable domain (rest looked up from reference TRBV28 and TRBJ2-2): DVKVTQSSRYLVKRTGEKVFLECVQDMDHENMFWYRQDPGLGLRLIYFSYDVKMKEKGDIPEGYSVSREKKERFSLILESASTNQTSMYLCASNSAGSTGELFFGEGSRLTVL.

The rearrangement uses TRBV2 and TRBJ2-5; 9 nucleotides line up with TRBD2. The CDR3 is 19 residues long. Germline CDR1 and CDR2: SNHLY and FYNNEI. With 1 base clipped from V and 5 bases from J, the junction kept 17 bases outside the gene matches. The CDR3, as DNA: TGTGCCAGCAGTGAAGTTTTAGGCCTAGCGGGGATTAACTCGGAGACCCAGTACTTC. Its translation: CASSEVLGLAGINSETQYF.

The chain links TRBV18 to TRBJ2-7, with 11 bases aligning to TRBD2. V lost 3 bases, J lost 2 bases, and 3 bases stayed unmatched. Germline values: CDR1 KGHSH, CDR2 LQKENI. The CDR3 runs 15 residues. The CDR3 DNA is TGTGCCAGCTCACCTTATAGCGGGGGGGCCTACGAGCAGTACTTC. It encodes CASSPYSGGAYEQYF.

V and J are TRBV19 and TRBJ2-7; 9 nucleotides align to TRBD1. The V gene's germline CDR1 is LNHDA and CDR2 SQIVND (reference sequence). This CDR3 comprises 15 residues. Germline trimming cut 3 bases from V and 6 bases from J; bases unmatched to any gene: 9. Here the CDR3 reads CASSILGTGPGEQYF. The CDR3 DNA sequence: TGTGCCAGTAGTATTCTCGGGACAGGGCCCGGCGAGCAGTACTTC.

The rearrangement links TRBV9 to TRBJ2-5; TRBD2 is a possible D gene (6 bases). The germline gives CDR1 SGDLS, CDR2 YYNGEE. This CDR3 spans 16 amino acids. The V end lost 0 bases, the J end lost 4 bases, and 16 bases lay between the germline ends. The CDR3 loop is CASSVEKTRPRETQYF. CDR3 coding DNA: TGTGCCAGCAGCGTAGAAAAGACTAGACCTAGAGAGACCCAGTACTTC.

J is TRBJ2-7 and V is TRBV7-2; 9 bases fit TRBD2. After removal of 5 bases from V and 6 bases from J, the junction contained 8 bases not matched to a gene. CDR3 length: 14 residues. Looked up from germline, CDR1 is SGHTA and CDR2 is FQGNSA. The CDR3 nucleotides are TGTGCCAGCAGCCCGGGCGGGGGGGCTGGCGAGCAGTACTTC. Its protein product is CASSPGGGAGEQYF.

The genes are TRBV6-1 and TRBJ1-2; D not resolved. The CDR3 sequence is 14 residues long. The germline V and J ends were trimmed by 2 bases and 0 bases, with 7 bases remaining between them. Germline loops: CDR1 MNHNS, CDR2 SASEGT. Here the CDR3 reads CASSESETNYGYTF. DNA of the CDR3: TGTGCCAGCAGTGAATCAGAAACTAACTATGGCTACACCTTC.

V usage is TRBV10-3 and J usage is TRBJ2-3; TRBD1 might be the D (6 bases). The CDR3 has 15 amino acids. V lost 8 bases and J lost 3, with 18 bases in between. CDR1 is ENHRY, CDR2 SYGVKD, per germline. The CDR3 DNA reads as TGTGCCATCGGAGAGGGGGTAAGAAGTACAGATACGCAGTATTTT. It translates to CAIGEGVRSTDTQYF.

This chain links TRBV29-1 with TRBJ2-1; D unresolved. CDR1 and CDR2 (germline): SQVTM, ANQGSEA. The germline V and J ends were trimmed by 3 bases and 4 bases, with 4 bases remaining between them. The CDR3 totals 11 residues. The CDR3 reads CSVERYNEQFF. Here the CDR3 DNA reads TGCAGCGTTGAGCGATACAATGAGCAGTTCTTC.

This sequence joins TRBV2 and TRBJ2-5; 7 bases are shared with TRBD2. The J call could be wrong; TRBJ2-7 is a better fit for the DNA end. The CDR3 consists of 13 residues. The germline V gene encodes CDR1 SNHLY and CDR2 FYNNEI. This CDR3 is CASSERAGYEQYF. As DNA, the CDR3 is TGTGCCAGCAGTGAAAGAGCGGGGTACGAGCAGTACTTC.

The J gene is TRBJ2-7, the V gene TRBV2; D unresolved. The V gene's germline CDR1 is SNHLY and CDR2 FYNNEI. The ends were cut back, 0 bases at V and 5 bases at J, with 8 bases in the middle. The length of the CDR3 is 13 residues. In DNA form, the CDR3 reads TGTGCCAGCAGTGAAGCGCGTGAGGACGAGCAGTACTTC. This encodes CASSEAREDEQYF.

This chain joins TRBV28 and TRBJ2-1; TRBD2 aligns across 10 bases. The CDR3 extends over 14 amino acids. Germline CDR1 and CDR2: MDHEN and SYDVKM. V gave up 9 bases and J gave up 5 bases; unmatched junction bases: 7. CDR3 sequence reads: CARKLAGNHNEQFF. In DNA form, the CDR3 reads TGTGCCAGAAAACTAGCGGGAAACCACAATGAGCAGTTCTTC.

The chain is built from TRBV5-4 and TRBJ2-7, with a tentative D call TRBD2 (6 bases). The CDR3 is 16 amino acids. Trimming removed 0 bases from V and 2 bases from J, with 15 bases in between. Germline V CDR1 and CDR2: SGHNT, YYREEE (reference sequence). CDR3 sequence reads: CASSLDGRGSTYEQYF. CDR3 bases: TGTGCCAGCAGCTTGGACGGGCGGGGATCGACCTACGAGCAGTACTTC.